These T cell receptor beta chains were read from a single sample in a study of cytomegalovirus exposure and HLA in healthy donors. Sequencing used immunoSEQ multiplex PCR; TCRdb keeps in-frame clones, though not all of them. The sample lists roughly 240,000 clones, about 81% occurring once. What was sequenced was PBMCs. The receptor source for this set is a woman in her 40s in good health and CMV-seropositive. Each CDR3 is given with its conserved first and last residue. The D gene is left open where the match is weak. The size field is filled for only some rows; it gives once, few, many or a size class.

j_call d_call clone_size v_call cdr3_nt cdr3_aa
TRBJ1-2 TRBD1 - TRBV2 TGTGCCAGCCAGGGACAGGGTGCGGATAACTATGGCTACACCTTC CASQGQGADNYGYTF
TRBJ1-2 - - TRBV5-1 TGCGCCAGCAGCTTGGGCAGGGATGGCTACACCTTC CASSLGRDGYTF
TRBJ1-1 TRBD1 - TRBV27 TGTGCCAGCAGTCCCACAACGGGACAGGGAACGAACACTGAAGCTTTCTTT CASSPTTGQGTNTEAFF
TRBJ1-2 - - TRBV12-5 TGTGCTAGTGGAAACAGGGATACTAACTATGGCTACACCTTC CASGNRDTNYGYTF
TRBJ1-1 - - TRBV11-2 TGTGCCAGCAGCTGGGAAGGAGGGGACACTGAAGCTTTCTTT CASSWEGGDTEAFF
TRBJ1-1 TRBD1 few TRBV29-1 TGCAGCGTTGCATGGCAGGGGGGCACTGAAGCTTTCTTT CSVAWQGGTEAFF
TRBJ2-4 - - TRBV21-1 TGTGCCAGCAGCAGACAGGGGCGGGGTGCCAAAAACATTCAGTACTTC CASSRQGRGAKNIQYF
TRBJ2-3 - - TRBV7-2 TGTGCCAGCAGCTTTCTAGGACTGCTCCTCGATACGCAGTATTTT CASSFLGLLLDTQYF
TRBJ1-1 - once TRBV11-1 TGTGCCAGCAGCTTAGAACGGGGGAGGATCACTGAAGCTTTCTTT CASSLERGRITEAFF
TRBJ1-2 - - TRBV27 TGTGCCAGCAGTTTCTTCCCTCCGACAGGTTCTAACTATGGCTACACCTTC CASSFFPPTGSNYGYTF
TRBJ2-3 - - TRBV14 TGTGCCAGCAGCCAATGGGGGGGGGCCGATAGGCACCACAGCGATACGCAGTATTTT CASSQWGGADRHHSDTQYF
TRBJ1-2 - - TRBV11-1 TGTGCCAGCAGTCGAGGACTCCTTTATGGCTACACCTTC CASSRGLLYGYTF
TRBJ2-7 - - TRBV5-1 TGCGCCAGCAGCTTGGGACAGTCCTACGAGCAGTACTTC CASSLGQSYEQYF
TRBJ1-3 - few TRBV5-6 TGTGCCAGCAGTTTATCATTAACATCCGGAAACACCATATATTTT CASSLSLTSGNTIYF
TRBJ2-1 - - TRBV28 TGTGCCAGCAGTTTTGCAGCCCGGGGGAAGCAGTTCTTC CASSFAARGKQFF
TRBJ1-2 TRBD1 - TRBV27 TGTGCCAGCACTACCAGGACAGGGGAGAGGATGAGTGGCTACACCTTC CASTTRTGERMSGYTF
TRBJ1-5 - - TRBV28 TGTGCCAGCCTTCCAGGGATCTTTCAGCCCCAGCATTTT CASLPGIFQPQHF
TRBJ1-1 - - TRBV4-3 TGCGCCAGCAGCCAGGCCTGGAGTAACACTGAAGCTTTCTTT CASSQAWSNTEAFF
TRBJ1-2 - - TRBV27 TGTGCCAGCAGTTTGGCAGGCATCTATGGCTACACCTTC CASSLAGIYGYTF
TRBJ1-2 TRBD1 - TRBV6-4 TGTGCCAGCAGTGACCCTTATAGGGACAGGCGGGTCTACACCTTC CASSDPYRDRRVYTF
TRBJ2-2 TRBD2 few TRBV14 TGTGCCAGCAGACTTGCCGGGACTATGTACACCGGGGAGCTGTTTTTT CASRLAGTMYTGELFF
TRBJ2-1 TRBD2 - TRBV30 TGTGCCTGCGATAGCGGGAGCGTTAGGGGAAATGAGCAGTTCTTC CACDSGSVRGNEQFF
TRBJ1-1 - - TRBV18 TGTGCCAGCTCAGCGAGCTCGATGAACACTGAAGCTTTCTTT CASSASSMNTEAFF
TRBJ1-6 TRBD1 - TRBV5-1 TGCGCCAGCAGCTTTGAGGGCAGGGGGAATTCACCCCTCCACTTT CASSFEGRGNSPLHF
TRBJ2-7 - - TRBV6-5 TGTGCCAGCACCGACTCGGGGGGCGCGGAGTACTTC CASTDSGGAEYF
TRBJ2-1 - - TRBV19 TGTGCCAGTAAGGGGCCACTGAACAATGAGCAGTTCTTC CASKGPLNNEQFF
TRBJ2-1 TRBD2 - TRBV4-1 TGCGCCAGCAGCCAAGGGGAGGGACGGGGGGGCATTTTAGGGGGGCAGTTCTTC CASSQGEGRGGILGGQFF
TRBJ1-3 - - TRBV18 TGTGCCAGCTCACCACGGAGCTCTGGAAACACCATATATTTT CASSPRSSGNTIYF
TRBJ1-1 - - TRBV5-4 TGTGCCAGCAGCTCGAGACAGGAGACGAACACTGAAGCTTTCTTT CASSSRQETNTEAFF
TRBJ1-5 - - TRBV4-1 TGCGCCAGCAGCCAAGAGAGGTTTCAGCCCCAGCATTTT CASSQERFQPQHF
TRBJ1-1 TRBD1 - TRBV6-1 TGTGCCAGCAGTGGGACAGGGAGAGAAGCTTTCTTT CASSGTGREAFF
TRBJ2-7 - - TRBV6-5 TGTGCCAGCAGTTACCGGAAGGGGTACGAGCAGTACTTC CASSYRKGYEQYF
TRBJ2-5 - - TRBV9 TGTGCCAGCAGTGGGGCAGGCCTTCTAGAGACCCAGTACTTC CASSGAGLLETQYF
TRBJ2-5 TRBD2 - TRBV15 TGTGCCACCAGCCCAAAAGCGGGGGGCGGAGGGGAGACCCAGTACTTC CATSPKAGGGGETQYF
TRBJ1-2 - few TRBV30 TGTGCCTGGAGTGTCCCCGGGAGGATCCACACCTTC CAWSVPGRIHTF
TRBJ1-1 - - TRBV7-2 TGTGCCAGTTTACCAGACAGGAATTTGAACACTGAAGCTTTCTTT CASLPDRNLNTEAFF
TRBJ2-1 TRBD2 - TRBV9 TGTGCCAGCAGCCCAAACCCAGCTAGCGGGAGTACAAATGAGCAGTTCTTC CASSPNPASGSTNEQFF
TRBJ1-2 - - TRBV5-1 TGCGCCAGCAGCTTGGACAGGAGTGTTAACTATGGCTACACCTTC CASSLDRSVNYGYTF
TRBJ2-2 - - TRBV6-4 TGTGCCAGCAGTGCAGTCCCGTCGACCGGGGAGCTGTTTTTT CASSAVPSTGELFF
TRBJ2-3 - - TRBV7-6 TGTGCCAGCAGCGGGGCTTTCTCGCGGGGGCGAAGCACAGATACGCAGTATTTT CASSGAFSRGRSTDTQYF
TRBJ2-1 TRBD2 - TRBV11-3 TGTGCCAGCAGCCCAAAGGCGGGACTAGCGCTTTACAATGAGCAGTTCTTC CASSPKAGLALYNEQFF
TRBJ2-3 TRBD1 - TRBV5-1 TGCGCCAGCAGCTTGGGGACAGGGGGCGGCACAGATACGCAGTATTTT CASSLGTGGGTDTQYF
TRBJ2-5 - - TRBV7-8 TGTGCCAGCAGCTGGAGCGCTGTGGAGACCCAGTACTTC CASSWSAVETQYF
TRBJ1-1 TRBD1 - TRBV2 TGTGCCAGCAGTGTTGGGACAGGGTTCACTGAAGCTTTCTTT CASSVGTGFTEAFF
TRBJ2-7 TRBD1 - TRBV7-8 TGTGCCAGCAGACGTGACAGGGGGCCCCACGAGCAGTACTTC CASRRDRGPHEQYF
TRBJ1-3 TRBD1 - TRBV2 TGTGCCAGCAGGGGGACAGGGACTGGAAACACCATATATTTT CASRGTGTGNTIYF
TRBJ2-7 - - TRBV6-1 TGTGCCAGCAGTCCGACTACCGAGCAGTACTTC CASSPTTEQYF
TRBJ2-4 TRBD1 - TRBV2 TGTGCCAGCAGTGGACAGGGCGAACTAGCCAAAAACATTCAGTACTTC CASSGQGELAKNIQYF
TRBJ1-4 TRBD1 - TRBV28 TGTGCCAGCAGTTTGGGACAGGGGGGAAAACTGTTTTTT CASSLGQGGKLFF
TRBJ2-7 TRBD2 - TRBV4-3 TGCGCCAGCAGCCTCCCTGCCGGGACTAGTCCGGTCTACGAGCAGTACTTC CASSLPAGTSPVYEQYF
TRBJ1-6 - few TRBV15 TGTGCCACCAGCTCGAGAGGGCTGTCACCCCTCCACTTT CATSSRGLSPLHF
TRBJ1-2 TRBD1 - TRBV7-9 TGTTCCAGCAGCTTAAGAGGGGGCGCAATTCGGACAGACTATGGCTACACCTTC CSSSLRGGAIRTDYGYTF
TRBJ1-2 - - TRBV18 TGTGCCAGCTCTCTGGACTATAACTATGGCTACACCTTC CASSLDYNYGYTF